A selection of T cell receptor beta chains follows, all from one sample in a study of blood T cells in healthy people across ages. TCRdb re-derived calls from the 5' RACE reads in MiXCR, one entry per CDR3 protein. This table holds around 1,900,000 distinct CDR3 sequences, approximately 39% found once. The sample consisted of blood. These receptors all come from a human donor in good health. Both conserved end residues are part of each CDR3. A D gene is named only where the DNA matches it firmly. Clone size is not always given. Where it is, it says once, few, many or a class for expanded clones.

clone size | J gene | V gene | D gene | CDR3 protein | CDR3 DNA
few | TRBJ2-1 | TRBV12-3/TRBV12-4 | TRBD2 | CASSLEGLAADNEQFF | TGTGCCAGCAGTTTAGAAGGACTAGCGGCAGACAATGAGCAGTTCTTC
. | TRBJ1-2 | TRBV7-3 | . | CASSSDPRNEQFFGPGTGYGYTF | .
. | TRBJ2-2 | TRBV5-1 | . | CASSASIRVSTGELFF | TGCGCCAGCAGCGCCTCTATTCGAGTGAGCACCGGGGAGCTGTTTTTT
few | TRBJ2-7 | TRBV10-3 | . | CAIGERVVSYEQYF | TGTGCCATCGGTGAGCGAGTTGTCTCCTACGAGCAGTACTTC
. | TRBJ2-5 | TRBV2 | . | CASSEWADIGETQYF | TGTGCCAGCAGTGAGTGGGCAGACATAGGAGAGACCCAGTACTTC
. | TRBJ2-7 | TRBV27 | . | CASSFSAGDSTYEQYF | TGTGCCAGCAGTTTTTCGGCTGGAGACAGCACCTACGAGCAGTACTTC
. | TRBJ2-7 | TRBV20-1 | . | CSAQGDGGETEYEQYF | TGCAGTGCCCAGGGAGACGGCGGGGAGACCGAATACGAGCAGTACTTC
. | TRBJ1-5 | TRBV2 | . | CASSEQNWDQPQHF | TGTGCCAGCAGTGAACAAAACTGGGATCAGCCCCAGCATTTT
once | TRBJ2-7 | TRBV6-5 | TRBD2 | CASSYLGGASGETEFYEQYF | TGTGCCAGCAGTTATCTTGGCGGGGCTAGCGGTGAGACAGAATTTTACGAGCAGTACTTC
many | TRBJ2-3 | TRBV7-2 | . | CASSQTRAQGDTQYF | TGTGCCAGCAGCCAGACCAGGGCGCAGGGGGATACGCAGTATTTT
few | TRBJ2-7 | TRBV29-1 | . | CSVEGGGTYEQYF | TGCAGCGTTGAAGGTGGGGGGACCTACGAGCAGTACTTC
once | TRBJ1-2 | TRBV29-1 | . | CSVEPSAGYTF | TGCAGCGTTGAACCGTCTGCTGGCTACACCTTC
few | TRBJ2-7 | TRBV7-9 | TRBD2 | CASSFGQGTSGGSNEQYF | TGTGCCAGCAGCTTTGGGCAAGGGACTAGCGGGGGATCCAACGAGCAGTACTTC
few | TRBJ2-1 | TRBV6-6 | TRBD2 | CASSAGGVRNEQFF | TGTGCCAGCAGCGCGGGGGGCGTTAGGAATGAGCAGTTCTTC
. | TRBJ1-1 | TRBV29-1 | . | CSVSAGIAFF | TGCAGCGTCTCGGCAGGGATTGCTTTCTTT
. | TRBJ1-5 | TRBV18 | . | CASSPELGPQHF | TGTGCCAGCTCACCTGAGCTTGGGCCCCAGCATTTT
. | TRBJ1-6 | TRBV12-3/TRBV12-4 | TRBD1 | CASSTGQGDGSPLHF | TGTGCCAGCAGTACGGGACAGGGCGACGGGTCACCCCTCCACTTT
few | TRBJ2-5 | TRBV7-2 | TRBD2 | CASSLVLAGAEETQYF | TGTGCCAGCAGCTTAGTTCTAGCGGGGGCGGAAGAGACCCAGTACTTC
few | TRBJ1-6 | TRBV4-1 | . | CASSQGDTETPLHF | TGCGCCAGCAGCCAAGGGGACACCGAAACACCCCTCCACTTT
. | TRBJ2-5 | TRBV12-3/TRBV12-4 | . | CASSRSWGTQYF | TGTGCCAGCTCTCGCTCCTGGGGGACCCAGTACTTC
few | TRBJ2-3 | TRBV29-1 | TRBD1 | CSVEKTGTGTDTQYF | TGCAGCGTTGAAAAAACCGGGACAGGTACAGATACGCAGTATTTT
few | TRBJ2-5 | TRBV6-5 | . | CASNQVVGHKTQYF | TGTGCCAGCAACCAAGTCGTAGGGCACAAGACCCAGTACTTC
. | TRBJ1-2 | TRBV12-3/TRBV12-4 | . | CASSLNRADGYTF | TGTGCCAGCAGTTTAAACAGGGCGGATGGCTACACCTTC
few | TRBJ1-6 | TRBV7-6 | TRBD1 | CASSFARQGIKSPLHF | TGTGCCAGCAGCTTCGCGAGACAGGGGATAAAGTCACCCCTCCACTTT
. | TRBJ2-3 | TRBV12-3/TRBV12-4 | TRBD1 | CASSPQVGQGSQYF | TGTGCCAGCAGTCCCCAAGTCGGACAGGGGTCGCAGTATTTT
few | TRBJ1-2 | TRBV29-1 | TRBD1 | CSSGTGVGGYTF | TGCAGCTCGGGGACAGGGGTTGGTGGCTACACCTTC